The 21 T cell receptor beta chains below were found in one sample sequenced in a study of blood T cell repertoires in COVID-19 (dated by TCRdb to 2020 to 2022). Library preparation employed the immunoSEQ multiplex PCR assay. In its TCRdb copy, this immuneACCESS table keeps in-frame sequences only and misses some clones. Where compared with another copy, unresolved V genes explain less than half of these, and the others have no known cause. This sample comprises more than 100,000 clones, nearly 90% of them detected only once. The top ten hold approximately 3% of the sample. Sequenced input: peripheral blood. The source is a man aged 50 or older in a cohort sampled during active COVID-19.

Here the CDR3 reads CASGTGEPYEQYV. CDR3 sequence (DNA): TGTGCCTCCGGGACAGGGGAACCCTACGAGCAGTACGTC. The rearrangement uses TRBV11-1 and TRBJ2-7, with TRBD1 matching over 10 bases. The CDR3 length is 13 residues. CDR1 and CDR2 (germline): SGHAT, FQDESV (reference sequence). V lost 11 bases and J lost 2; bases outside the gene matches: 6.

The chain links TRBV18 to TRBJ1-5; D might be TRBD1 (5 bases). V was shortened by 0 bases and J by 6 bases, with 15 bases between the two germline ends. CDR3 length equals 16 residues. Germline lookup yields CDR1 KGHSH and CDR2 LQKENI. The CDR3 sequence: CASSPPGVQGGQPQHF. The CDR3, as DNA: TGTGCCAGCTCACCACCGGGTGTGCAGGGCGGTCAGCCCCAGCATTTT.

This rearrangement joins TRBV11-3 to TRBJ1-2; 7 positions agree with TRBD1. Germline trimming cut 2 bases from V and 7 bases from J; bases unmatched to any gene: 4. The CDR3 is made up of 13 amino acids. CDR1 and CDR2 (germline): SGHNT, YENEEA. Here the CDR3 reads CASSLPTGAGYTF. DNA for the CDR3: TGTGCCAGCAGCTTACCCACAGGGGCTGGCTACACCTTC. Full variable domain (remainder filled in from reference TRBV11-3 and TRBJ1-2): EAGVVQSPRYKIIEKKQPVAFWCNPISGHNTLYWYLQNLGQGPELLIRYENEEAVDDSQLPKDRFSAERLKGVDSTLKIQPAELGDSAVYLCASSLPTGAGYTFGSGTRLTVV.

This chain connects TRBV18 to TRBJ2-1, with 9 bases lining up with TRBD2. Trimming cost V 6 bases and J 6 bases; bases outside gene matches: 3. CDR3 length: 13 amino acids. Germline CDR1 reads KGHSH; CDR2 reads LQKENI. Written as DNA, the CDR3 is TGTGCCAGCTCGCAGGGACTAGCCAATGAGCAGTTCTTC. Translating gives CASSQGLANEQFF.

The chain has TRBV7-8 and TRBJ1-5, with D possibly matching TRBD1 (6 bases). Looked up from germline, CDR1 is SGHVS and CDR2 is FQNEAQ. V lost 1 base and J 3 bases, leaving 13 bases between the germline ends. The CDR3 totals 16 residues. CDR3 nucleotide sequence: TGTGCCAGCAGCTTAGTCCGCGGACAGTACAATCAGCCCCAGCATTTT. Its translation: CASSLVRGQYNQPQHF. Full variable domain (outside the CDR3, taken from reference TRBV7-8 and TRBJ1-5): GAGVSQSPRYKVAKRGQDVALRCDPISGHVSLFWYQQALGQGPEFLTYFQNEAQLDKSGLPSDRFFAERPEGSVSTLKIQRTQQEDSAVYLCASSLVRGQYNQPQHFGDGTRLSIL.

The chain recombines TRBV27 with TRBJ2-6; the D gene is possibly TRBD1 (5 bases). The V end lost 0 bases, the J end lost 2 bases, and 20 bases lay between the germline ends. This CDR3 spans 20 amino acids. Germline loops: CDR1 MNHEY, CDR2 SMNVEV (reference sequence). DNA of the CDR3: TGTGCCAGCAGTTTATCATCCCTGCGCAGGGCAAATACTGGGGCCAACGTCCTGACTTTC. The encoded protein is CASSLSSLRRANTGANVLTF.

The CDR3 reads CASSWTGGRQETQYF. CDR3 sequence (DNA): TGTGCCAGCAGCTGGACGGGGGGACGGCAAGAGACCCAGTACTTC. V gene TRBV7-6 combines with J gene TRBJ2-5, with 7 bases that match TRBD2. The J segment lost 2 bases and the V segment lost 4 bases, leaving 7 bases of the junction unmatched. The CDR3 consists of 15 residues. CDR1 is SGHVS and CDR2 is FNYEAQ in the germline V gene.

This clone has just a few counts. V and J are TRBV6-5 and TRBJ1-1, with no clear D. Between the trimmed V and J ends, which lost 6 bases and 3 bases, there was a span of 14 bases. CDR3 length: 14 residues. Germline lookup yields CDR1 MNHEY and CDR2 SVGAGI. The CDR3 DNA sequence: TGTGCCAGCAGCTTGGTGCCGCGGGACACTGAAGCTTTCTTT. As protein: CASSLVPRDTEAFF.

The chain has TRBV4-2 and TRBJ2-2; 10 nucleotides align to TRBD2. CDR1 and CDR2 (germline): LGHNA, YNFKEQ. There are 16 residues in the CDR3. After removal of 6 bases from V and 4 bases from J, the junction contained 8 bases not matched to a gene. CDR3: CASSQFSGGPTGELFF. DNA for the CDR3: TGTGCCAGCAGTCAATTTAGCGGGGGGCCCACCGGGGAGCTGTTTTTT.

The V gene is TRBV2, the J gene TRBJ2-2, with a weak D call TRBD1 (5 bases). This CDR3 region has 14 residues. Trimming left V 4 bases short and J 4 bases short, with 10 bases between. Germline CDR1 and CDR2: SNHLY and FYNNEI. In nucleotides, the CDR3 is TGTGCCAGCAGTGTTCAGGGTGGCACCGGGGAGCTGTTTTTT. Its protein is CASSVQGGTGELFF.

The chain joins TRBV2 to TRBJ2-1; D not certain. Germline-derived CDR1 and CDR2 are SNHLY and FYNNEI. With 3 bases removed from V and 0 bases from J, the gap between germline ends came to 12 bases. This CDR3 region has 16 residues. DNA of the CDR3: TGTGCCAGCAGTGATGTGAACCTAATCTCCTACAATGAGCAGTTCTTC. Translated, it gives CASSDVNLISYNEQFF.

This clone was recorded only once. The CDR3 region is CASSSGLSLQETQYF. As DNA, the CDR3 is TGCGCCAGCAGCTCCGGACTTTCCCTACAAGAGACCCAGTACTTC. The chain employs TRBV5-1 and TRBJ2-5; D is perhaps TRBD2 (5 bases). Germline V gene data show CDR1 as SGHRS and CDR2 as YFSETQ. Trimming removed 3 bases from V and 2 bases from J, with 14 bases in between. The CDR3 spans 15 residues.

The chain combines TRBV5-5 with TRBJ2-7, with 11 nucleotides matching TRBD1. The V segment lost 4 bases and the J segment 4 bases; nucleotides outside the gene matches: 1. Germline CDR1 and CDR2: SGHKS and YYEKEE (reference sequence). The CDR3 is 13 amino acids. The CDR3 DNA reads TGTGCCAGCAGCGGGACAGGGGGATACGAGCAGTACTTC. Its protein product is CASSGTGGYEQYF.

The chain uses TRBV14 and TRBJ1-1, with 7 bases identical to TRBD1. The trim removed 4 bases at V and 6 bases at J, leaving 8 bases unmatched. Germline V gene data show CDR1 as SGHDN and CDR2 as FVKESK. CDR3 length equals 14 residues. CDR3 residues: CASSLLHRGAEAFF. The CDR3 nucleotides read TGTGCCAGCAGCCTGCTTCACAGGGGTGCTGAAGCTTTCTTT.

V is TRBV4-1 and J is TRBJ1-1; D gene uncertain. The germline V and J ends were trimmed by 5 bases and 0 bases, with 16 bases remaining between them. CDR1 MGHRA and CDR2 YSYEKL come from the germline V gene. CDR3 length: 16 residues. The CDR3 nucleotides read TGCGCCAGCAGCTCGGGGTCGATACGGGTGAACACTGAAGCTTTCTTT. It yields the protein CASSSGSIRVNTEAFF.

V is TRBV7-9 and J is TRBJ2-2; 8 bases line up with TRBD2. Germline V gives CDR1 SEHNR, CDR2 FQNEAQ (reference sequence). The CDR3 length is 15 residues. V gave up 5 bases and J gave up 4 bases; unmatched junction bases: 6. The CDR3 spells CASSQAGATTGELFF. The CDR3 DNA follows: TGTGCCAGCAGCCAAGCGGGGGCAACCACCGGGGAGCTGTTTTTT.

The chain carries TRBV5-8 and TRBJ2-1; D not resolved. The CDR3 contains 13 residues. Between the trimmed V and J ends, which lost 0 bases and 6 bases, there was a span of 7 bases. Germline-derived CDR1 and CDR2 are SGHTS and YDEGEE. This chain's CDR3 is CASSLGNSNEQFF. Written as DNA, the CDR3 is TGTGCCAGCAGCTTGGGTAATAGCAATGAGCAGTTCTTC.

The chain joins TRBV22-1 to TRBJ1-2; the table's D call TRBD1 went unverified against the DNA. TRBV22-1 is a recognized pseudogene. This CDR3 is built from 17 residues. The CDR3 is CPGSARRGQTFNYGYTF. Written as DNA, the CDR3 is TGTCCTGGGAGCGCACGTAGAGGACAGACGTTTAACTATGGCTACACCTTC.

A word on this clone: Other DNA sequences of this sample code for an identical CDR3. The V and J genes are TRBV6-5 and TRBJ2-3; 10 bases line up with TRBD2. CDR3 size: 14 residues. V lost 6 bases and J lost 1; bases outside the gene matches: 1. Germline V lookup: CDR1 MNHEY, CDR2 SVGAGI. CDR3 in DNA: TGTGCCAGCAGCCTAGCGGGGGGCACAGATACGCAGTATTTT. Protein product: CASSLAGGTDTQYF.

The V gene is TRBV15, the J gene TRBJ2-5; maybe TRBD2 (6 bases). V lost 1 base and J 5 bases, leaving 14 bases between the germline ends. Germline CDR1 is LNHNV and CDR2 is YYDKDF (reference sequence). There are 15 residues in the CDR3. The CDR3 reads CATSRVEGRRETQYF. Written as DNA, the CDR3 is TGTGCCACCAGCAGAGTGGAGGGGAGGCGGGAGACCCAGTACTTC.

The chain employs TRBV6-6 and TRBJ1-1; 7 bases align to TRBD1. Germline CDR1 is MNHNY and CDR2 is SVGAGI (reference sequence). J lost 5 bases, V lost 2 bases, and 5 bases had no gene match. The CDR3 runs 14 residues. CDR3 coding DNA: TGTGCCAGCAGTTACGCGACAGGGAAAACTGAAGCTTTCTTT. Its translation: CASSYATGKTEAFF.